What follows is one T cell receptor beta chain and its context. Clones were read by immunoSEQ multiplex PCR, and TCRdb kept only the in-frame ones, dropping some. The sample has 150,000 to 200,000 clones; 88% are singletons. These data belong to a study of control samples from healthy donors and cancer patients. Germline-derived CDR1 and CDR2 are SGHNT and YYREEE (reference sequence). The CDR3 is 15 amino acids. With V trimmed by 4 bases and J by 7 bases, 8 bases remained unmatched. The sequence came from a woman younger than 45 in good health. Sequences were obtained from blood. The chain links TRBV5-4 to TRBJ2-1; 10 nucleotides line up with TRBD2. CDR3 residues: CASSARTSGKNEQFF. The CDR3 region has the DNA TGTGCCAGCAGCGCGCGTACTAGCGGGAAAAATGAGCAGTTCTTC.